These T cell receptor beta chains were read from a single sample in a study of blood T cell repertoires in COVID-19. Method: immunoSEQ multiplex PCR; TCRdb's copy keeps in-frame clones and lacks some. There are 50,000 to 65,000 clones in the sample; more than 55% occur only once, and roughly 50% lies in the top ten. Sequenced: PBMCs or T cells enriched from blood (not recorded which). These receptors were taken from a woman aged 60-70 years who had been exposed to COVID-19. Each CDR3 is given with its conserved first and last residue. A D gene is named only where the DNA matches it firmly. A row's size may be missing; if present it is once, few, many or a size class.

size: NA
V: TRBV29-1
length: 15
D: TRBD1
J: TRBJ1-2
CDR3: CSVEDLGDRVDGYTF
DNA: TGCAGCGTTGAAGATCTTGGGGACAGGGTGGATGGCTACACCTTC

size: NA
V: TRBV5-8
length: 14
D: NA
J: TRBJ1-6
CDR3: CASSLYGYNSPLHF
DNA: TGTGCCAGCAGCTTGTACGGGTATAATTCACCCCTCCACTTT

size: NA
V: TRBV3-1/TRBV3-2
length: 16
D: NA
J: TRBJ2-1
CDR3: CASSQDGGVTYNEQFF
DNA: TGTGCCAGCAGCCAAGATGGCGGGGTGACCTACAATGAGCAGTTCTTC

size: NA
V: TRBV4-1
length: 15
D: NA
J: TRBJ1-1
CDR3: CASSQDGFPDTEAFF
DNA: TGCGCCAGCAGCCAAGATGGCTTCCCTGACACTGAAGCTTTCTTT

size: NA
V: TRBV30
length: 14
D: NA
J: TRBJ1-5
CDR3: CAWSSHYSNQPQHF
DNA: TGTGCCTGGAGCTCACATTATAGCAATCAGCCCCAGCATTTT

size: NA
V: TRBV6-5
length: 13
D: TRBD1
J: TRBJ1-4
CDR3: CASTPDRGEKLFF
DNA: TGTGCCAGCACTCCGGACAGGGGTGAAAAACTGTTTTTT

size: NA
V: TRBV12-3/TRBV12-4
length: 13
D: NA
J: TRBJ1-2
CDR3: CASSMTGNYGYTF
DNA: TGTGCCAGCAGTATGACCGGGAACTATGGCTACACCTTC

size: NA
V: TRBV19
length: 15
D: TRBD2
J: TRBJ2-7
CDR3: CASKRGLAETYEQYF
DNA: TGTGCCAGTAAAAGAGGACTAGCGGAGACCTACGAGCAGTACTTC

size: NA
V: TRBV9
length: 15
D: NA
J: TRBJ2-2
CDR3: CASSPLAGAMGELFF
DNA: TGTGCCAGCAGCCCCTTGGCGGGTGCCATGGGGGAGCTGTTTTTT

size: NA
V: TRBV18
length: 12
D: NA
J: TRBJ1-2
CDR3: CASSLQGAGYTF
DNA: TGTGCCAGCTCACTCCAAGGGGCTGGCTACACCTTC

size: NA
V: TRBV25-1
length: 12
D: NA
J: TRBJ2-2
CDR3: CASSAQTGELFF
DNA: TGTGCCAGCAGTGCCCAGACCGGGGAGCTGTTTTTT

size: many
V: TRBV13
length: 17
D: TRBD1
J: TRBJ2-7
CDR3: CASSFNLQGALRNEQYF
DNA: TGTGCCAGCAGCTTCAATTTACAGGGGGCGTTGAGAAACGAGCAGTACTTC

size: NA
V: TRBV19
length: 13
D: NA
J: TRBJ2-7
CDR3: CASSIGASYEQYF
DNA: TGTGCCAGTAGTATAGGCGCCTCCTACGAGCAGTACTTC

size: medium-sized
V: TRBV5-8
length: 15
D: NA
J: TRBJ2-7
CDR3: CASSRSPFSSYEQYF
DNA: TGTGCCAGCAGCCGGTCGCCTTTTAGCTCCTACGAGCAGTACTTC

size: few
V: TRBV3-1/TRBV3-2
length: 15
D: NA
J: TRBJ2-5
CDR3: CASSQDLTGRETQYF
DNA: TGTGCCAGCAGCCAAGATTTGACAGGCCGGGAGACCCAGTACTTC

size: NA
V: TRBV5-1
length: 17
D: TRBD2
J: TRBJ2-3
CDR3: CASSLGFTSGSTDTQYF
DNA: TGCGCCAGCAGCTTGGGGTTCACTAGCGGGAGTACAGATACGCAGTATTTT

size: NA
V: TRBV7-9
length: 17
D: TRBD2
J: TRBJ2-2
CDR3: CASSSRGLAGGPGELFF
DNA: TGTGCCAGCAGCTCCAGGGGACTAGCGGGAGGGCCCGGGGAGCTGTTTTTT

size: NA
V: TRBV7-2
length: 15
D: TRBD2
J: TRBJ2-5
CDR3: CASSLVAGGRETQYF
DNA: TGTGCCAGCAGCTTGGTAGCGGGGGGGCGAGAGACCCAGTACTTC

size: few
V: TRBV19
length: 18
D: TRBD2
J: TRBJ2-7
CDR3: CASSIGKVTSGRAGEQYF
DNA: TGTGCCAGTAGTATCGGAAAAGTGACTAGCGGGAGGGCAGGCGAGCAGTACTTC

size: NA
V: TRBV7-2
length: 17
D: NA
J: TRBJ2-2
CDR3: CASSLAAGRPNTGELFF
DNA: TGTGCCAGCAGCTTAGCGGCGGGACGTCCGAACACCGGGGAGCTGTTTTTT

size: NA
V: TRBV9
length: 15
D: TRBD1
J: TRBJ1-1
CDR3: CASSDRQGANTEAFF
DNA: TGTGCCAGCAGCGACCGACAGGGAGCGAACACTGAAGCTTTCTTT

size: NA
V: TRBV3-1/TRBV3-2
length: 15
D: NA
J: TRBJ1-3
CDR3: CASSPVTSSGNTIYF
DNA: TGTGCCAGCAGCCCGGTGACAAGCTCTGGAAACACCATATATTTT

size: NA
V: TRBV27
length: 12
D: NA
J: TRBJ1-4
CDR3: CASSPGQEKLFF
DNA: TGTGCCAGCAGTCCAGGACAGGAAAAACTGTTTTTT

size: NA
V: TRBV7-9
length: 12
D: NA
J: TRBJ1-1
CDR3: CASQRVQGEAFF
DNA: TGTGCCAGTCAGCGAGTCCAGGGTGAAGCTTTCTTT

size: NA
V: TRBV28
length: 15
D: NA
J: TRBJ1-5
CDR3: CATTLGQGSNQPQHF
DNA: TGTGCCACCACCTTGGGCCAGGGGAGCAATCAGCCCCAGCATTTT

size: NA
V: TRBV11-1
length: 16
D: NA
J: TRBJ2-1
CDR3: CASSPGGGETYNEQFF
DNA: TGTGCCAGCAGCCCAGGCGGGGGCGAAACCTACAATGAGCAGTTCTTC

size: NA
V: TRBV19
length: 14
D: TRBD2
J: TRBJ2-1
CDR3: CASSWTGGSDEQFF
DNA: TGTGCCAGTAGTTGGACGGGAGGGTCGGATGAGCAGTTCTTC

size: NA
V: TRBV10-3
length: 13
D: NA
J: TRBJ2-6
CDR3: CAIPGPGANVLTF
DNA: TGTGCCATACCAGGGCCTGGGGCCAACGTCCTGACTTTC

size: few
V: TRBV24-1
length: 14
D: NA
J: TRBJ2-5
CDR3: CATSTGHLQETQYF
DNA: TGTGCCACCAGTACTGGACACCTCCAAGAGACCCAGTACTTC

size: NA
V: TRBV5-4
length: 15
D: TRBD2
J: TRBJ2-7
CDR3: CASSLAASGGYEQYF
DNA: TGTGCCAGCAGCTTGGCCGCTAGCGGGGGCTACGAGCAGTACTTC

size: NA
V: TRBV10-3
length: 14
D: NA
J: TRBJ1-5
CDR3: CAISADWSNQPQHF
DNA: TGTGCCATCAGCGCTGACTGGAGCAATCAGCCCCAGCATTTT

size: NA
V: TRBV28
length: 14
D: NA
J: TRBJ2-3
CDR3: CASIRGGATDTQYF
DNA: TGTGCCAGCATTCGAGGGGGGGCAACAGATACGCAGTATTTT

size: few
V: TRBV27
length: 16
D: NA
J: TRBJ2-2
CDR3: CASSDTGHLNTGELFF
DNA: TGTGCCAGCAGCGATACGGGACACCTGAACACCGGGGAGCTGTTTTTT

size: few
V: TRBV30
length: 13
D: TRBD1
J: TRBJ1-5
CDR3: CAWGQGRNQPQHF
DNA: TGTGCCTGGGGACAGGGAAGAAATCAGCCCCAGCATTTT

size: few
V: TRBV9
length: 15
D: NA
J: TRBJ1-3
CDR3: CASSREGTSGNTIYF
DNA: TGTGCCAGCAGCCGCGAGGGTACCTCTGGAAACACCATATATTTT

size: NA
V: TRBV5-3
length: 13
D: TRBD2
J: TRBJ2-7
CDR3: CARSCGSSYEQYF
DNA: TGTGCCAGAAGCTGCGGGAGCTCCTACGAGCAGTACTTC

size: once
V: TRBV9
length: 16
D: NA
J: TRBJ1-4
CDR3: CASSPERGFVNEKLFF
DNA: TGTGCCAGCAGCCCCGAGCGGGGTTTCGTTAATGAAAAACTGTTTTTT

size: many
V: TRBV5-1
length: 14
D: NA
J: TRBJ1-4
CDR3: CASSPDTRGEKLFF
DNA: TGCGCCAGCAGCCCGGACACCCGTGGTGAAAAACTGTTTTTT

size: NA
V: TRBV2
length: 16
D: NA
J: TRBJ1-2
CDR3: CASSELGWGQEGGYTF
DNA: TGTGCCAGCAGTGAACTCGGTTGGGGGCAAGAGGGTGGCTACACCTTC

size: few
V: TRBV28
length: 14
D: NA
J: TRBJ1-1
CDR3: CASTRGQMNTEAFF
DNA: TGTGCCAGCACGAGAGGACAGATGAACACTGAAGCTTTCTTT

size: once
V: TRBV5-4
length: 15
D: TRBD1
J: TRBJ1-2
CDR3: CASSSTGGLSYGYTF
DNA: TGTGCCAGCAGCTCGACAGGGGGCCTTAGCTATGGCTACACCTTC

size: once
V: TRBV10-2
length: 18
D: TRBD2
J: TRBJ2-1
CDR3: CASSESTPGLAAYNEQFF
DNA: TGCGCCAGCAGTGAGTCGACTCCGGGACTAGCGGCCTACAATGAGCAGTTCTTC

size: NA
V: TRBV11-2
length: 16
D: TRBD2
J: TRBJ2-5
CDR3: CASSLPEAGGKETQYF
DNA: TGTGCCAGCAGCTTACCCGAAGCGGGAGGAAAAGAGACCCAGTACTTC

size: NA
V: TRBV16
length: 13
D: NA
J: TRBJ1-5
CDR3: CARGKEGDQPQHF
DNA: TGTGCCAGGGGAAAGGAGGGAGATCAGCCCCAGCATTTT

size: NA
V: TRBV12-3/TRBV12-4
length: 12
D: NA
J: TRBJ1-2
CDR3: CASSRGTGGYTF
DNA: TGTGCCAGCAGTAGAGGAACCGGCGGCTACACCTTC

size: NA
V: TRBV7-2
length: 14
D: NA
J: TRBJ2-1
CDR3: CASSLEPRANEQFF
DNA: TGTGCCAGCAGCTTAGAGCCCCGCGCCAATGAGCAGTTCTTC

size: NA
V: TRBV6-5
length: 15
D: NA
J: TRBJ2-7
CDR3: CASSTGVPGLLEQYF
DNA: TGTGCCAGCAGCACCGGGGTCCCTGGGCTCCTCGAGCAGTACTTC

size: NA
V: TRBV11-2
length: 16
D: TRBD1
J: TRBJ1-1
CDR3: CASSGTGVRMKTEAFF
DNA: TGTGCCAGCAGTGGGACAGGTGTGCGGATGAAAACTGAAGCTTTCTTT

size: NA
V: TRBV11-2
length: 13
D: NA
J: TRBJ1-1
CDR3: CASTPQGPTEAFF
DNA: TGTGCCAGCACCCCCCAGGGGCCCACTGAAGCTTTCTTT

size: NA
V: TRBV11-2
length: 13
D: TRBD1
J: TRBJ1-4
CDR3: CASSSGQVGKLFF
DNA: TGTGCCAGCAGCTCGGGACAGGTCGGAAAACTGTTTTTT

size: once
V: TRBV7-3
length: 13
D: NA
J: TRBJ2-1
CDR3: CASSGQTSIEQFF
DNA: TGTGCCAGCAGCGGCCAGACTAGTATAGAACAGTTCTTC

size: NA
V: TRBV11-2
length: 16
D: TRBD2
J: TRBJ2-3
CDR3: CASSSGLASGTDTQYF
DNA: TGTGCCAGCAGCTCGGGACTAGCTTCGGGCACAGATACGCAGTATTTT

size: NA
V: TRBV5-4
length: 14
D: NA
J: TRBJ2-5
CDR3: CASSLVHGGETQYF
DNA: TGTGCCAGCAGCTTGGTCCACGGGGGAGAGACCCAGTACTTC

size: once
V: TRBV2
length: 12
D: NA
J: TRBJ1-2
CDR3: CASRYRQGGYTF
DNA: TGTGCCAGCAGATACAGGCAGGGCGGCTACACCTTC

size: NA
V: TRBV12-3/TRBV12-4
length: 13
D: NA
J: TRBJ1-5
CDR3: CASTRGVSSFQHF
DNA: TGTGCCAGCACCCGGGGGGTCTCCAGCTTCCAGCATTTT

size: few
V: TRBV4-3
length: 17
D: TRBD2
J: TRBJ2-1
CDR3: CASSRRTSGRTYNEQFF
DNA: TGCGCCAGCAGCCGCCGGACTAGCGGGAGGACTTACAATGAGCAGTTCTTC

size: NA
V: TRBV10-3
length: 15
D: TRBD1
J: TRBJ1-2
CDR3: CAISESGTANYGYTF
DNA: TGTGCCATCAGTGAGTCGGGGACAGCTAACTATGGCTACACCTTC

size: NA
V: TRBV28
length: 14
D: NA
J: TRBJ1-2
CDR3: CASSFFGANYGYTF
DNA: TGTGCCAGCAGTTTCTTTGGGGCAAACTATGGCTACACCTTC

size: NA
V: TRBV14
length: 14
D: NA
J: TRBJ1-1
CDR3: CASSLLAGNTEAFF
DNA: TGTGCCAGCAGCCTCCTGGCGGGGAACACTGAAGCTTTCTTT

size: NA
V: TRBV30
length: 12
D: TRBD1
J: TRBJ2-7
CDR3: CALGQGPYEQYF
DNA: TGTGCCTTAGGACAGGGACCCTACGAGCAGTACTTC